A selection of T cell receptor beta chains follows, all from one sample in a study of cytomegalovirus exposure and HLA in healthy donors. The protocol was immunoSEQ multiplex PCR, while the TCRdb copy is restricted to in-frame clones and leaves out a portion. Its listing shows 100,000 to 150,000 clones. The specimen sequenced was PBMCs. The receptors stem from a man younger than 40 in good health and CMV-seronegative. CDR3s include the opening cysteine and the closing phenylalanine or tryptophan. The D gene is left open where the match is weak.

>TRBV7-2|TRBJ2-7|TRBD2
TGTGCCAGCAGCTTCGGACTAGCAAGCTCCTACGAGCAGTACTTC
CASSFGLASSYEQYF
>TRBV19|TRBJ2-7|-
TGTGCCAGTAGTATCGGAGGGGTCGAGCAGTACTTC
CASSIGGVEQYF
>TRBV7-3|TRBJ2-2|-
TGTGCCAGCAGCTTAAACGGCGGAAACACCGGGGAGCTGTTTTTT
CASSLNGGNTGELFF
>TRBV5-1|TRBJ2-1|TRBD2
TGCGCCAGCAGCTGGAGCGGGAGAGGTAATGAGCAGTTCTTC
CASSWSGRGNEQFF
>TRBV29-1|TRBJ1-3|-
TGCAGCGTTGGAGGAAAAGCATCTGGAAACACCATATATTTT
CSVGGKASGNTIYF
>TRBV23-1|TRBJ1-2|-
TGCGCCAGCAGACCCGGGGGGGGGCGTGGTGGCTACACCTTC
CASRPGGGRGGYTF
>TRBV11-2|TRBJ1-1|-
TGTGCCAGCAGTCGAAGTTCCGTCGGGAACACTGAAGCTTTCTTT
CASSRSSVGNTEAFF
>TRBV30|TRBJ2-5|-
TGTGCCTGGAGTGACGCTCTAGCTCTAAAAGAGACCCAGTACTTC
CAWSDALALKETQYF
>TRBV30|TRBJ2-5|TRBD2
TGTGCCTGGAGTGGGACTAGCGGGAGGTGGGGGGAGACCCAGTACTTC
CAWSGTSGRWGETQYF
>TRBV4-2|TRBJ2-1|TRBD2
TGTGCCAGCAGCCAAGAGACTAGCGGGGGCTACAATGAGCAGTTCTTC
CASSQETSGGYNEQFF
>TRBV30|TRBJ1-1|TRBD1
TGTGCCTGGTCGACAGGGGTCACTGAAGCTTTCTTT
CAWSTGVTEAFF
>TRBV6-6|TRBJ1-1|TRBD1
TGTGCCGGCAGCAAACATCCGGGACAGATGAACACTGAAGCTTTCTTT
CAGSKHPGQMNTEAFF
>TRBV30|TRBJ1-3|-
TGTGCCTGGAGGGGCACCAGCCTTGGAAACACCATATATTTT
CAWRGTSLGNTIYF
>TRBV14|TRBJ1-1|-
TGTGCCAGCGGGGGGGGATTCGAAGCTTTCTTT
CASGGGFEAFF
>TRBV18|TRBJ2-7|TRBD1
TGTGCCAGCTCACCTTCTACAGGGGAAGAGCAGTACTTC
CASSPSTGEEQYF
>TRBV28|TRBJ2-3|TRBD1
TGTGCCAGCAGTGACACCGGGACAGGGGTCGCAGATACGCAGTATTTT
CASSDTGTGVADTQYF
>TRBV5-1|TRBJ2-7|TRBD1
TGCGCCAGCAGCTTGGGACAGGGGGCGAACCCCCTCTACGAGCAGTACTTC
CASSLGQGANPLYEQYF
>TRBV6-6|TRBJ1-4|-
TGTGCCAGCAGGAACAGGGTGCTTAATGAAAAACTGTTTTTT
CASRNRVLNEKLFF
>TRBV7-9|TRBJ1-1|TRBD1
TGTGCCAGCAGCTCTCTGACAGGGGGCTATGTGAACACTGAAGCTTTCTTT
CASSSLTGGYVNTEAFF
>TRBV20-1|TRBJ2-5|-
TGCAGTGCTAGTGCACTCTGGACCCAGTACTTC
CSASALWTQYF
>TRBV2|TRBJ2-3|-
TGTGCCAGCAGTGCAGGGTCTCGCACAGATACGCAGTATTTT
CASSAGSRTDTQYF
>TRBV11-2|TRBJ1-1|-
TGTGCCAGCAGCCCTCACTCATTACTCAAACCCGCAGGGAACACTGAAGCTTTCTTT
CASSPHSLLKPAGNTEAFF
>TRBV5-1|TRBJ1-3|-
TGCGCCAGCAGCTTGGTTGGTGGGCGCACCTCTGGAAACACCATATATTTT
CASSLVGGRTSGNTIYF
>TRBV5-1|TRBJ1-1|-
TGCGCCAGCAGCTATGGCGGGGGAGGCACTGAAGCTTTCTTT
CASSYGGGGTEAFF
>TRBV28|TRBJ2-7|TRBD2
TGTGCCAGCAGTCCGCCGGATGGGGGGAGCGGGAGGGCCTACGAGCAGTACTTC
CASSPPDGGSGRAYEQYF
>TRBV18|TRBJ2-3|TRBD1
TGTGCCAGCTCACCACCTGACAGGGGGCGCCCCGAAGATACGCAGTATTTT
CASSPPDRGRPEDTQYF
>TRBV28|TRBJ1-1|-
TGTGCCAGCAGTTTAGTAGGGGCGAGGACTGAAGCTTTCTTT
CASSLVGARTEAFF
>TRBV10-1|TRBJ1-2|-
TGCGCCAGCAGCGACGGAGTAATCGGCTACACCTTC
CASSDGVIGYTF
>TRBV5-6|TRBJ1-2|TRBD1
TGTGCCAGCAGCTTGGGCGCAGGGGGCAGGTATGGCTACACCTTC
CASSLGAGGRYGYTF
>TRBV5-5|TRBJ2-7|TRBD1
TGTGCCAGCAGCTTGTTCCCACAGGGGGCCAACGAGCAGTACTTC
CASSLFPQGANEQYF
>TRBV27|TRBJ1-2|TRBD1
TGTGCCAGCAGTTCAACCCGGGACAGCTTCGTCTATGGCTACACCTTC
CASSSTRDSFVYGYTF
>TRBV19|TRBJ2-3|TRBD2
TGTGCCAGTAGTAGGCGGGAGACAGATACGCAGTATTTT
CASSRRETDTQYF
>TRBV7-9|TRBJ2-1|-
TGTGCCAGCACCTCGGTGGAGGGCAATGAGCAGTTCTTC
CASTSVEGNEQFF
>TRBV5-4|TRBJ1-1|-
TGTGCCAGCACCGACAGAAACACTGAAGCTTTCTTT
CASTDRNTEAFF
>TRBV7-8|TRBJ1-1|-
TGTGCCAGCAGCTTAGTGGGGGCGCAGGGCGAAGCTTTCTTT
CASSLVGAQGEAFF
>TRBV6-5|TRBJ2-5|TRBD1
TGTGCCAGCATCGAGACAGGGCCATCCAAGACCCAGTACTTC
CASIETGPSKTQYF
>TRBV7-8|TRBJ2-1|-
TGTGCCAGCACCCCACAGCGGTGGAGCTCCTACAATGAGCAGTTCTTC
CASTPQRWSSYNEQFF
>TRBV6-1|TRBJ2-7|TRBD1
TGTGCCAGCAGTGCATCCGGGACAGGGACGGTAGAGCAGTACTTC
CASSASGTGTVEQYF
>TRBV28|TRBJ1-5|-
TGTGCCAGCAGTTCCGATACAGGGTTCCGGATGAATAGCAATCAGCCCCAGCATTTT
CASSSDTGFRMNSNQPQHF
>TRBV13|TRBJ2-1|-
TGTGCCAGCAGCACGACTAGATCGGGCTACAATGAGCAGTTCTTC
CASSTTRSGYNEQFF
>TRBV7-3|TRBJ1-2|-
TGTGCCAGCAGCTTAGGCGGATTATATGGCTACACCTTC
CASSLGGLYGYTF
>TRBV4-1|TRBJ2-7|-
TGCGCCAGCAGCCATGGACTTACATACGAGCAGTACTTC
CASSHGLTYEQYF
>TRBV19|TRBJ1-5|-
TGTGCCAGTAGTATAAGAAGGGGGAATCCCCTTAATCAGCCCCAGCATTTT
CASSIRRGNPLNQPQHF
>TRBV29-1|TRBJ1-1|-
TGCAGCGTTGTTCGGTCCGGGAACACTGAAGCTTTCTTT
CSVVRSGNTEAFF
>TRBV6-1|TRBJ2-7|-
TGTGCCGGCAGTCAAAGAGACAGCACCTACGAGCAGTACTTC
CAGSQRDSTYEQYF
>TRBV5-1|TRBJ2-1|-
TGCGCCAGCAGCCTGGACTACGCCGAGCAGTTCTTC
CASSLDYAEQFF
>TRBV30|TRBJ1-1|-
TGTGCCTGGAACCCAGGCAGAGAATACACTGAAGCTTTCTTT
CAWNPGREYTEAFF
>TRBV29-1|TRBJ2-2|-
TGCAGCGCCACCCGGGAGAAGAACACCGGGGAGCTGTTTTTT
CSATREKNTGELFF
>TRBV7-9|TRBJ2-3|TRBD2
TGTGCCGGCCAGGGCGGGAGGGCCCTCGGCACAGATACGCAGTATTTT
CAGQGGRALGTDTQYF
>TRBV5-1|TRBJ2-2|-
TGCGCCAGCAGAGTAGAGGCGTTCACCGGGGAGCTGTTTTTT
CASRVEAFTGELFF
>TRBV5-1|TRBJ2-1|-
TGCGCCAGCAGCTTGACGGCCGGCCCCCGAGTGCCAGGTAGGCACAATGAGCAGTTCTTC
CASSLTAGPRVPGRHNEQFF